A single sample is the source of the 19 T cell receptor beta chains below, sequenced in a study of T-cell reconstitution after alpha-beta-depleted transplantation in children. Construction of the TCRbeta library involved unique molecular identifiers. TCRdb processed the PCR reads anew with MiXCR; each CDR3 protein has one entry. The repertoire consists of hundreds of thousands of distinct CDR3 sequences, with roughly a sixth occurring once and the leading ten covering around 44%. The sequences come from PBMCs, mostly from graft donor cells, collected 360 days after TCRalphabeta/CD19-depleted stem cell transplant. All receptors come from a male patient aged 2 to 9 who had a stem cell transplant for acute lymphoblastic leukemia, so the T cells may come from the graft donor.

This clonotype was counted many times. The chain is built from TRBV5-6 and TRBJ2-1; D is possibly TRBD1 (6 bases). The CDR3 length is 13 residues. CDR1 is SGHDT and CDR2 is YYEEEE in the germline V gene. The V gene lost 4 bases and the J gene lost 6 bases, with 11 bases spanning the gap. The CDR3 DNA reads as TGTGCCAGCAGCACAGGGATCCGCAATGAGCAGTTCTTC. As protein: CASSTGIRNEQFF.

This clonotype was found a few times. One end of the junction does not line up with germline, which may come from a read error. V and J are TRBV7-6 and TRBJ2-7; either TRBD1 or TRBD2 may fit D (6 bases each). CDR1 SGHVS and CDR2 FNYEAQ come from the germline V gene. The CDR3 totals 15 residues. This CDR3 is CASSLATGLSYEQYF. CDR3 nucleotide sequence: TGTGCCAGCAGCCTAGCGACAGGACTATCCTACGAGCAGTACTTC.

The genes are TRBV6-2 or TRBV6-3 and TRBJ2-1; the D gene is possibly TRBD2 (7 bases). The ends were cut back, 6 bases at V and 9 bases at J, with 15 bases in the middle. The CDR3 consists of 13 residues. CDR1 is MNHEY, CDR2 SVGEGT, per germline. CDR3 in amino acids: CASRGSGEGEQFF. For the CDR3, the DNA is TGTGCCAGCAGAGGGTCAGGGGAGGGTGAGCAGTTCTTC.

This clonotype was found once. The gene calls are TRBV13 and TRBJ1-1; maybe TRBD1 (5 bases). Germline CDR1 PRHDT, CDR2 FYEKMQ (reference sequence). There are 13 residues in the CDR3. V shed 5 bases and J shed 7 bases, with 14 bases lying between them. CDR3 protein: CASSRRDGGEAFF. The CDR3 DNA sequence: TGTGCCAGCAGCCGCCGGGACGGGGGTGAAGCTTTCTTT.

The chain combines TRBV4-3 with TRBJ2-3; no definite D call. The V gene's germline CDR1 is LGHNA and CDR2 YSLEER. This CDR3 region has 14 residues. V shed 1 base and J shed 0 bases, with 5 bases lying between them. The chain's CDR3 is CASSQVGSTDTQYF. In DNA form, the CDR3 reads TGCGCCAGCAGCCAAGTGGGGAGCACAGATACGCAGTATTTT.

This chain connects TRBV12-3 or TRBV12-4 to TRBJ2-3; TRBD2 agrees at 9 bases. After removal of 1 base from V and 0 bases from J, the junction contained 8 bases not matched to a gene. The CDR3 loop spans 18 amino acids. CDR3 DNA sequence: TGTGCCAGCAGTTTAGGCCCCGGGACTAGCTCTAGCACAGATACGCAGTATTTT. It codes for CASSLGPGTSSSTDTQYF.

This chain connects TRBV20-1 to TRBJ2-1; tentatively, D is TRBD2 (6 bases). CDR1 and CDR2 (germline): DFQATT, SNEGSKA (reference sequence). CDR3 length: 16 amino acids. V was trimmed by 1 base and J by 0 bases, leaving 13 bases between them. CDR3 sequence reads: CSARGRDSSSYNEQFF. In nucleotides, the CDR3 is TGCAGTGCTAGAGGAAGGGACTCTAGCTCCTACAATGAGCAGTTCTTC.

There are many counts of this clonotype. The chain combines TRBV4-3 with TRBJ2-3, with D possibly TRBD1 on 6 matching bases. Deletions cut 0 bases from V and 2 bases from J, with 12 bases between. There are 16 residues in the CDR3. Germline V gives CDR1 LGHNA, CDR2 YSLEER. The CDR3 nucleotides are TGCGCCAGCAGCCAAGATCCTCGGGACATCACAGATACGCAGTATTTT. Translating gives CASSQDPRDITDTQYF.

The chain joins TRBV19 to TRBJ2-1; D tentatively reads TRBD1 or TRBD2 (5 bases each). The CDR3 sequence is 16 residues long. Germline values: CDR1 LNHDA, CDR2 SQIVND (reference sequence). The V and J ends lost 3 bases and 1 base respectively, with 13 bases between them. CDR3 nucleotide sequence: TGTGCCAGTAGTATCCGTCAGGGACGGTCCTACAATGAGCAGTTCTTC. Translation gives CASSIRQGRSYNEQFF.

The CDR3 DNA sequence: TGCGCCAGCACTCGAACCGGTTCTCAGACAGATACGCAGTATTTT. Translated, it gives CASTRTGSQTDTQYF. This chain uses TRBV5-1 with TRBJ2-3; no clear D gene. Germline lookup yields CDR1 SGHRS and CDR2 YFSETQ. The CDR3 loop spans 15 amino acids. The V end lost 6 bases, the J end lost 3 bases, and 17 bases lay between the germline ends.

This clonotype was picked up a small number of times. The V and J genes are TRBV20-1 and TRBJ2-5, with 10 positions matching TRBD2. V was pared by 6 bases and J by 5 bases, with 9 bases of the junction left unmatched. Germline V gives CDR1 DFQATT, CDR2 SNEGSKA (reference sequence). CDR3 length: 14 amino acids. The CDR3: CSATSGAGSETQYF. The CDR3 DNA reads as TGCAGTGCAACTAGCGGGGCCGGCTCGGAGACCCAGTACTTC.

The rearrangement joins TRBV10-3 to TRBJ2-1, with D tentatively TRBD2 (7 bases). Between the trimmed V and J ends, which lost 7 bases and 0 bases, there was a span of 28 bases. The germline CDR1 and CDR2 sequences are ENHRY and SYGVKD. CDR3 length: 20 amino acids. CDR3 sequence reads: CAITNQGGGILKNSYNEQFF. The CDR3 nucleotides are TGTGCCATCACCAACCAAGGGGGGGGGATCCTAAAAAACTCCTACAATGAGCAGTTCTTC.

The chain joins TRBV2 to TRBJ2-5, with 10 bases matching TRBD2. V trimming: 4 bases; J trimming: 1 base; junction bases outside the gene matches: 12. Germline loops: CDR1 SNHLY, CDR2 FYNNEI. The CDR3 consists of 18 residues. The CDR3 nucleotides read TGTGCCAGCAGTGGGTTTGGTAGCGGGAGGTCTTTCCAAGAGACCCAGTACTTC. Amino acids: CASSGFGSGRSFQETQYF.

V usage is TRBV11-2 and J usage is TRBJ2-2, with a weak D call TRBD1 (6 bases). The CDR3 has 14 amino acids. Trimming took 6 bases from V and 9 from J, leaving 17 bases between them. CDR1 is SGHAT and CDR2 is FQNNGV in the germline V gene. The CDR3 sequence: CASSFRRGDRELFF. Here the CDR3 DNA reads TGTGCCAGCAGTTTTCGCAGGGGCGACAGGGAGCTGTTTTTT.

In this sample, this clonotype turned up a few times. The chain combines TRBV5-1 with TRBJ1-1; D remains unclear. Trimming left V 0 bases short and J 0 bases short, with 9 bases between. The CDR3 covers 15 residues. Per the germline V gene, CDR1 is SGHRS and CDR2 is YFSETQ. CDR3 loop: CASSLASGLNTEAFF. In DNA form, the CDR3 reads TGCGCCAGCAGCTTGGCCAGCGGGTTGAACACTGAAGCTTTCTTT.

This clonotype was observed a few times. The rearrangement uses TRBV2 and TRBJ2-7; D is possibly TRBD2 (5 bases). CDR1 and CDR2 from the germline V gene are SNHLY and FYNNEI. The CDR3 is made up of 14 amino acids. V gave up 7 bases and J gave up 5 bases, with 18 bases separating them. The CDR3 sequence: CASITRAVKDEQYF. The CDR3 bases are TGTGCCAGCATCACTAGGGCGGTCAAGGACGAGCAGTACTTC.

This clonotype was seen a few times. This chain's CDR3 is CASSKWGGSTSGANVLTF. The DNA for the CDR3 is TGTGCCAGCAGCAAATGGGGAGGTTCGACCTCTGGGGCCAACGTCCTGACTTTC. The chain couples TRBV21-1 to TRBJ2-6; TRBD2, the table's D call, was not compared with the DNA. TRBV21-1 is listed as a pseudogene. CDR3 length: 18 residues.

The chain recombines TRBV5-1 with TRBJ1-2, with 8 bases identical to TRBD1. The CDR3 runs 17 residues. With 7 bases clipped from V and 6 bases from J, the junction kept 20 bases outside the gene matches. In germline, CDR1 is SGHRS, CDR2 YFSETQ. The chain's CDR3 is CASLEGFDRGRENGYTF. The CDR3 DNA follows: TGCGCCAGCCTTGAGGGTTTTGACAGGGGAAGAGAAAATGGCTACACCTTC.

This clonotype has more than one count but fewer than ten. CDR3 protein: CASSLARDSQETQYF. As DNA, the CDR3 is TGCGCCAGCAGCTTGGCCCGGGACAGTCAAGAGACCCAGTACTTC. The V call is TRBV5-1, the J call TRBJ2-5, with TRBD1 matching over 7 bases. The CDR3 consists of 15 residues. V dropped 0 bases and J dropped 2; count of bases not matched to a gene: 4. The germline CDR1 and CDR2 sequences are SGHRS and YFSETQ.